This TCR beta chain stems from a study of blood T cell repertoires in COVID-19. Study-level information: Material from acute and convalescent COVID-19 was sourced from the United States, Italy and Spain. Sample material is recorded as cDNA or gDNA derived from T cells, B-cell-depleted T cells, or PBMCs.

As processed by the authors: From reference gene primer amplification, estimates of nucleated cell counts were derived. TCRdb keeps only in-frame clones here, not all; method: immunoSEQ multiplex PCR. The V and J calls and clone size are taken from that table; D and trimming were inferred from the DNA. The sample includes roughly 250,000 clones, roughly 80% of them seen just once. The J segment lost 6 bases and the V segment lost 0 bases, leaving 5 bases of the junction unmatched. The CDR3 has 15 residues. CDR1 MNHNY and CDR2 SVGAGI come from the germline V gene (reference sequence). The source material was peripheral blood. The TCR originated in a woman at least 80 years old with active or convalescent COVID-19. The chain recombines TRBV6-6 with TRBJ2-3, with 8 bases matching TRBD1. The CDR3: CASSYSLQGADTQYF. CDR3 DNA: TGTGCCAGCAGTTACTCACTTCAGGGGGCGGATACGCAGTATTTT.